This T cell receptor beta chain was sequenced for a study of cytomegalovirus exposure and HLA in healthy donors. Whole-study findings and limits: Cytomegalovirus status was reportedly diagnosed by the classifier with high specificity and sensitivity.

This clone was counted once. As yet, its antigen is unknown. The PCR employed 60 Vbeta primers together with 13 Jbeta primers. Assay: immunoSEQ multiplex PCR; the TCRdb copy retains only in-frame clones and omits some. The table includes some 110,000 clones, about 74% detected once. Each donor's status was that of a healthy bone marrow donor. Sequencing was carried out using PBMCs. This clonotype was sampled from a woman between 45 and 65 years old in good health and CMV-seropositive.

CDR3 protein: CASSLAGLAGVRDTQYF. DNA of the CDR3: TGTGCCAGCAGCTTAGCAGGTCTAGCGGGGGTACGGGATACGCAGTATTTT. The chain employs TRBV7-9 and TRBJ2-3; TRBD2 matches at 10 bases. V dropped 0 bases and J dropped 6; count of bases not matched to a gene: 9. CDR3 length: 17 amino acids. Germline V gene sequence: CDR1 SEHNR, CDR2 FQNEAQ (reference sequence).